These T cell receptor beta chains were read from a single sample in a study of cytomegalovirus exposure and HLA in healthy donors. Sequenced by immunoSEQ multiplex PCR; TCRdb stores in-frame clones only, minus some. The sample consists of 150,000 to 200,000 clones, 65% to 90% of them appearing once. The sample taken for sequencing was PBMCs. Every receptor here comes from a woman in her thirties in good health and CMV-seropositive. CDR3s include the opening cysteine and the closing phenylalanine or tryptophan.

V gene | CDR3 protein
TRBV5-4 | CASSLGAGRAESYTEAFF
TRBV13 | CASSLTTGSYNEQFF
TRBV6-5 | CASSYSTGVTEAFF
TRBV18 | CASSPRFETGELFF
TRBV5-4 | CASSLRGPDEQYF
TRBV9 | CASSGRDSGYTF
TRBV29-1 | CSVEDRANTGELFF
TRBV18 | CASSTPAGALNNEQFF
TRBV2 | CASHRVMNTEAFF
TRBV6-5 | CASSYSRQGASGYTF
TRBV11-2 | CASSITSVTFYEQYF
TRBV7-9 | CASSLLAGGLGTDTQYF
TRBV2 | CASRRKVTQYF
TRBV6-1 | CATMTVVDNEQFF
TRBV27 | CASSLYASGRAGNEQFF
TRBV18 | CASSPQQANYEQYF
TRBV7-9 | CASSLGLRNTEAFF
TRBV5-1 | CASSLDGLGADTGNTIYF
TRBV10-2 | CASKSRAGINEQYF
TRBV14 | CASSRDRSYGYTF